This record concerns one T cell receptor (beta chain) sequence. Antigen specificity is unknown. This entry comes from a study of shared clonotypes between healthy human individuals. Study information: Each donor had three CD4 naive, three CD4 memory, two CD8 naive and one CD8 memory plate.

Findings of the study overall: A handful of donors shared around 5.2% of their naive CD4 clonotypes. Blood was the only sampled material, and tissue repertoires likely differ.

CDR1 is MNHEY, CDR2 SVGAGI, per germline. This CDR3 has 13 residues. Trimming shortened V by 8 bases and J by 1 base, and 12 bases separated the two germline ends. The table came from immunoSEQ multiplex PCR; TCRdb's copy has only in-frame clones and leaves some out. The sample contains some 2.3 million clones, 80% to 95% of which appear only once. This chain links TRBV6-5 with TRBJ2-7; D gene unclear. This TCR derives from a man aged 18 to 30 in good health. Some clones in this sample may be carry-over from other donors' samples. The sequenced sample was naive CD4+ T cells from PBMCs. Subset reported: CD45RA+ positively selected. CDR3 sequence: CASGSANSYEQYF. The DNA for the CDR3 is TGTGCCAGCGGTTCCGCTAATTCCTACGAGCAGTACTTC.